The 3 T cell receptor beta chains below were found in one sample sequenced in a study of T-cell reconstitution after alpha-beta-depleted transplantation in children. A TCRbeta library incorporating unique molecular identifiers was prepared. TCRdb itself ran the PCR reads through MiXCR, one entry per CDR3 protein. The table includes some 9,000 distinct CDR3 sequences, approximately 15% detected once. Sequences were derived from PBMCs, mostly from graft donor cells, sampled 60 days after TCRalphabeta/CD19-depleted stem cell transplant. The receptors stem from a girl less than two years old who had a stem cell transplant for combined immunodeficiency, so the T cells may come from the graft donor.

This clonotype has just a few counts. The rearrangement links TRBV6-5 to TRBJ1-6, with 7 nucleotides matching TRBD1. The CDR3 contains 15 residues. Trimming took 2 bases from V and 5 from J; bases not matched to a gene: 3. Germline V CDR1 and CDR2: MNHEY, SVGAGI. The CDR3 is CASSYRGQNNSPLHF. CDR3 nucleotides: TGTGCCAGCAGTTACCGGGGACAGAATAATTCACCCCTCCACTTT.

This clonotype was found many times. This chain connects TRBV6-6 to TRBJ1-2, with 11 bases identical to TRBD1. V lost 2 bases and J lost 4; bases outside the gene matches: 9. In germline, CDR1 is MNHNY, CDR2 SVGAGI (reference sequence). This CDR3 has 17 residues. The CDR3 here is CASSYRLGQGAIYGYTF. The CDR3 DNA is TGTGCCAGCAGTTACCGGCTCGGACAGGGGGCAATCTATGGCTACACCTTC.

This clonotype was found a few times. This chain connects TRBV11-3 to TRBJ2-5, with D unresolved. From germline, CDR1 is SGHNT and CDR2 YENEEA. The CDR3 length is 11 residues. Trimming cost V 5 bases and J 3 bases, with 4 bases left between them. Here the CDR3 DNA reads TGTGCCAGCAGCCAAAAAGAGACCCAGTACTTC. It yields the protein CASSQKETQYF.